This T cell receptor beta chain is from a study of beta chain features in type 1 diabetes. As every portion of the isolated RNA was reverse transcribed, the sequencing read expressed TCRB transcripts. Assay used: immunoSEQ multiplex PCR; TCRdb lists only in-frame clones, some missing. This table has hundreds of thousands of clones, 10% to 15% appearing once. This clone was counted between two and nine times. Its antigen remains unknown. Regarding the study as a whole: Type 1 diabetes patients had moderately but significantly shorter TCRB CDR3s in all four CD4+ subsets.

The TCR comes from a man between 18 and 29 years old with type 1 diabetes. The sequencing input was naive CD4+ T cells from blood.

The CDR3 nucleotides read TGCAGCGTTGGAGGGGCGAGGTTGGAGACCCAGTACTTC. It yields the protein CSVGGARLETQYF. The rearrangement links TRBV29-1 to TRBJ2-5, with D perhaps assigned TRBD1 or TRBD2 (5 bases each). CDR1 and CDR2 (germline): SQVTM, ANQGSEA. The CDR3 is 13 residues long. The V gene lost 4 bases and the J gene lost 5 bases, with 14 bases spanning the gap.